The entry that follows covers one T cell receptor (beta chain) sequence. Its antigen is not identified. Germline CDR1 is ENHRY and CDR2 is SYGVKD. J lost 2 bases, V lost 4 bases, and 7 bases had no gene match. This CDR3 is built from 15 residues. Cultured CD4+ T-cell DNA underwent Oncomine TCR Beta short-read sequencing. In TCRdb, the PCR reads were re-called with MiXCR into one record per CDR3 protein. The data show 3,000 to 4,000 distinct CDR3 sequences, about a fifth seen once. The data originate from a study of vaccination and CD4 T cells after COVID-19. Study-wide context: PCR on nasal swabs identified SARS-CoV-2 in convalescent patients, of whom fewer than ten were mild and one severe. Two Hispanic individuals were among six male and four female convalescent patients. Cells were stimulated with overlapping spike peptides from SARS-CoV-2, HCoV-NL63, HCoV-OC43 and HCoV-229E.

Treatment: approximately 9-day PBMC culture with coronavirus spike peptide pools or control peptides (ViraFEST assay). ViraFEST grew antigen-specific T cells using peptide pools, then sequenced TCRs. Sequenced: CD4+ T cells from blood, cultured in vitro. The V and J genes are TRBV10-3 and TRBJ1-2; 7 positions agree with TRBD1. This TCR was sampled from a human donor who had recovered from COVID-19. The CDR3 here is CAISGGGDRNYGYTF. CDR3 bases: TGTGCCATCAGTGGCGGTGGGGACAGAAACTATGGCTACACCTTC.